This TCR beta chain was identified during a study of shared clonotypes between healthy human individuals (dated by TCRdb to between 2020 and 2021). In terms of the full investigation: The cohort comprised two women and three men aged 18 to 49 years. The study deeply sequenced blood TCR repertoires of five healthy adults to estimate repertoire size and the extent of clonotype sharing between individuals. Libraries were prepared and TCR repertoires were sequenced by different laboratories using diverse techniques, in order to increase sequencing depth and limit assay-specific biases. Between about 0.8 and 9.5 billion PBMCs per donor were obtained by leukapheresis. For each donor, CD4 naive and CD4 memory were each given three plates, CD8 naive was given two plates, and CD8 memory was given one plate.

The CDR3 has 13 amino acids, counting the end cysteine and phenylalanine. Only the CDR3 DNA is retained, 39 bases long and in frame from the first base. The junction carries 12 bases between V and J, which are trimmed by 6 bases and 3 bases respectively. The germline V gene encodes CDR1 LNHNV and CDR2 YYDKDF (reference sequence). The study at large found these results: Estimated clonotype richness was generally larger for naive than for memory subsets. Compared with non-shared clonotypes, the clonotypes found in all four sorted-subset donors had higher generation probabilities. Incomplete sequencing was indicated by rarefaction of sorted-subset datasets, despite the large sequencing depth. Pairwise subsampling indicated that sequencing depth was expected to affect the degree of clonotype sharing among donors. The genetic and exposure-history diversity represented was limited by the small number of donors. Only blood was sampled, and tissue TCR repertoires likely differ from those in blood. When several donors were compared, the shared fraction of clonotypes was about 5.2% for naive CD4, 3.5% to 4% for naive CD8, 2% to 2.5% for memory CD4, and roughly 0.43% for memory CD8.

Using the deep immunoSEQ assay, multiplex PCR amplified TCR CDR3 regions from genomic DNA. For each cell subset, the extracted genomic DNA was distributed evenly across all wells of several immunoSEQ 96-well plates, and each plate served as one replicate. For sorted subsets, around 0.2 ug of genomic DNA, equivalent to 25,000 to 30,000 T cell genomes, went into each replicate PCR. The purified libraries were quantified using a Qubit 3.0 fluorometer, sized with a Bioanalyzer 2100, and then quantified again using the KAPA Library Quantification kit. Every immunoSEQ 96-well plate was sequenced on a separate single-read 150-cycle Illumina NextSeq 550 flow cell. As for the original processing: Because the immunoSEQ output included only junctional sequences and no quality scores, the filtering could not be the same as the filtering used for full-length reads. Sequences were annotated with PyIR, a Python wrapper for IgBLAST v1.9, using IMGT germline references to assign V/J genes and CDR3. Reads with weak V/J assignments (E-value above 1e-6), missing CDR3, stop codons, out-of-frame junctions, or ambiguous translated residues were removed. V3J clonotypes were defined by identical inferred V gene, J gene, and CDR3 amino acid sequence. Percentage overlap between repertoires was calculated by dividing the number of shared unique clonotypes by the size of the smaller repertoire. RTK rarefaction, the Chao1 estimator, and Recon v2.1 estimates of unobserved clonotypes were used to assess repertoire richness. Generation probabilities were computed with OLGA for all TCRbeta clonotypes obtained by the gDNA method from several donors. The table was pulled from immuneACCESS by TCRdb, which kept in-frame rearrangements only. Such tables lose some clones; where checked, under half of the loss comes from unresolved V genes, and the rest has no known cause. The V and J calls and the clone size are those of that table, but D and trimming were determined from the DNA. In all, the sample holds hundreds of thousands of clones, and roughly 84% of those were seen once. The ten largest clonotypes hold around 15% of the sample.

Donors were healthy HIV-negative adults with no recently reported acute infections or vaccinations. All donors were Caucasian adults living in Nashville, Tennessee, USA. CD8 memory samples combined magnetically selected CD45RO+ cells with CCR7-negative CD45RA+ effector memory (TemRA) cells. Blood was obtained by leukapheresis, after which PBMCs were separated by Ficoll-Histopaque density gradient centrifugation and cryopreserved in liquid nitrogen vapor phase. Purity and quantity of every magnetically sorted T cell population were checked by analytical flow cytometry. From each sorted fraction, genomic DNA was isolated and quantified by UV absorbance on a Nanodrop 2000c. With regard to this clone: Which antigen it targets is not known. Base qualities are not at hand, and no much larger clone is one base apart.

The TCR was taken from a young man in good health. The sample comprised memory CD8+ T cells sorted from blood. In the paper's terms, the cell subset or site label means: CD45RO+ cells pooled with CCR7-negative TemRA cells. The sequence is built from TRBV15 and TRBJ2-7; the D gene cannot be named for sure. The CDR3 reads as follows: CATSFGSNYEQYF. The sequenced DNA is TGTGCCACCAGTTTTGGGTCCAACTACGAGCAGTACTTC. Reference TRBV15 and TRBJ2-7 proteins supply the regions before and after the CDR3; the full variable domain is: DAMVIQNPRYQVTQFGKPVTLSCSQTLNHNVMYWYQQKSSQAPKLLFHYYDKDFNNEADTPDNFQSRRPNTSFCFLDIRSPGLGDTAMYLCATSFGSNYEQYFGPGTRLTVT.